This T cell receptor (beta chain) was recorded in a study of beta chain features in type 1 diabetes. About the research overall: The study examined some 110,000,000 sorted cells across all samples. Study findings and constraints: Among all four CD4+ subsets, Type 1 diabetes patients had TCRB CDR3s that were moderately but significantly shorter.

This clone was detected only a few times. Its antigen is still unknown. In germline, CDR1 is SGDLS, CDR2 YYNGEE. The CDR3 has 15 amino acids. V gave up 4 bases and J gave up 1 base, with 14 bases separating them. Expressed TCRB transcripts were sequenced, since all the RNA that had been isolated was reverse transcribed. Libraries were prepared by immunoSEQ multiplex PCR; TCRdb keeps only in-frame clonotypes and omits some of them. The sample contains 93,000 or so clones, over 25% of which appear only once. The rearrangement joins TRBV9 to TRBJ1-1; maybe TRBD1 (6 bases). Sequences were obtained from central memory CD4+ T cells from blood. This sequence originates from a woman aged 18-35 years with type 1 diabetes. The CDR3 DNA sequence: TGTGCCAGCAGCTTTACAGGGATCGGGAACACTGAAGCTTTCTTT. Residues: CASSFTGIGNTEAFF.